This TCR beta chain derives from a study of T-cell reconstitution after alpha-beta-depleted transplantation in children. This clonotype was counted many times. Unique molecular identifiers were incorporated during preparation of the TCRbeta library. TCRdb processed the PCR reads anew with MiXCR; each CDR3 protein has one entry. The top ten hold 2% to 3% of the sample, which has 200,000 to 300,000 distinct CDR3 sequences, about 12% seen once. This receptor was identified in a human donor who donated a stem cell graft to a child with acute lymphoblastic leukemia. The sequenced sample was PBMCs from the stem cell graft donor, obtained from the stem cell graft.

Here the CDR3 reads CASSADRKAFF. Written as DNA, the CDR3 is TGTGCCAGCAGTGCGGACAGGAAAGCTTTCTTT. The chain combines TRBV27 with TRBJ1-1, with TRBD1 matching 7 bases. There are 11 residues in the CDR3. The V gene's germline CDR1 is MNHEY and CDR2 SMNVEV (reference sequence). V dropped 5 bases and J dropped 9; count of bases not matched to a gene: 3.